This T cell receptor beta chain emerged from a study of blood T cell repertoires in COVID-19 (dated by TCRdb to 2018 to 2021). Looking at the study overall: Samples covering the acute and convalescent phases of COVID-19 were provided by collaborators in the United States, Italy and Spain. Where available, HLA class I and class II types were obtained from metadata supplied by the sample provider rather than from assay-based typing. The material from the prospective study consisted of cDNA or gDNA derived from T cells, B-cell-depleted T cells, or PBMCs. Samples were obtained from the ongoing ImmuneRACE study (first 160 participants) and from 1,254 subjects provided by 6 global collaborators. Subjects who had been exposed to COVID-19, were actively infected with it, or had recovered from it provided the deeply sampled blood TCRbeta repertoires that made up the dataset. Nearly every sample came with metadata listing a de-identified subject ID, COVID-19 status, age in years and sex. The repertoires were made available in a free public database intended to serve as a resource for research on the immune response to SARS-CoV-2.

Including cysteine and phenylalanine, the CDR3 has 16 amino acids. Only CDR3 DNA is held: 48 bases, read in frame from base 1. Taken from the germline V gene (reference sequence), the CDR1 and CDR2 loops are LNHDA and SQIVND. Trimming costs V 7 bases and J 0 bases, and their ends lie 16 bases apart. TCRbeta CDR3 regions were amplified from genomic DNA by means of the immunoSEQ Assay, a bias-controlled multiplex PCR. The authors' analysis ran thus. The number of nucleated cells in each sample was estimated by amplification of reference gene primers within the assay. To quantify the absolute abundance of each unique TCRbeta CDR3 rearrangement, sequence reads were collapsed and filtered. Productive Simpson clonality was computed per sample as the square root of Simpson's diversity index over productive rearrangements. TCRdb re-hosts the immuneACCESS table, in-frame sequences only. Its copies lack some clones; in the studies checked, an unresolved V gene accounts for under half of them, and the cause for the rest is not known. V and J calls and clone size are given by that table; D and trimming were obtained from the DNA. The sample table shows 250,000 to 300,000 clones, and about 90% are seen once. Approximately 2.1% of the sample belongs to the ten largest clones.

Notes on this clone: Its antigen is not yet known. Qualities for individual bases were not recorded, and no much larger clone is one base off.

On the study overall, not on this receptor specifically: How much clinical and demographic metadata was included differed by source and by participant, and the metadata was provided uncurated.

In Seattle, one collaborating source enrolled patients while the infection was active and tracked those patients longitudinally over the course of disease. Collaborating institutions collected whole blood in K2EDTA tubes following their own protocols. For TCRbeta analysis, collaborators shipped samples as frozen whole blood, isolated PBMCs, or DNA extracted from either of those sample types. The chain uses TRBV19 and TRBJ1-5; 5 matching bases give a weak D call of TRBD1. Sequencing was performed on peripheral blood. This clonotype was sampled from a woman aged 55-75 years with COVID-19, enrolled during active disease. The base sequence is TGTGCCAGTACCACCCGACGGGGGGATAGCAATCAGCCCCAGCATTTT. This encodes CASTTRRGDSNQPQHF.